The 21 T cell receptor beta chains below all came from one sample that was sequenced in a study of cytomegalovirus exposure and HLA in healthy donors (dated 2017 in TCRdb). To prepare the library, the immunoSEQ multiplex PCR assay was applied. For the multiplex PCR, a mixture combining 60 forward primers for TCR Vbeta segments and 13 reverse primers for TCR Jbeta segments was used. Not all clones reach the TCRdb copy of this immuneACCESS table, which keeps in-frame sequences only. Checked studies attribute under half of the gap to unresolved V genes and leave the rest unexplained. Present in this sample are 140,000 to 150,000 clones, around four fifths of which were seen just once. Approximately 9.7% of the sample is held by the ten biggest clonotypes. The sequenced sample was PBMCs. Every receptor here comes from a woman in her sixties or seventies in good health and CMV-seropositive.

V and J are TRBV10-2 and TRBJ1-1; TRBD1 agrees at 8 bases. The CDR3 length is 14 residues. The germline V gene has CDR1 WSHSY and CDR2 SAAADI. Unmatched junction bases numbered 3, after V lost 5 bases and J lost 1 base. Written as DNA, the CDR3 is TGCGCCAGCAGTTGGGGACAGGAGAACACTGAAGCTTTCTTT. It is translated as CASSWGQENTEAFF.

This chain connects TRBV7-9 to TRBJ1-1; D is perhaps TRBD1 (6 bases). Trimming took 0 bases from V and 1 from J, leaving 9 bases between them. Germline values: CDR1 SEHNR, CDR2 FQNEAQ (reference sequence). The CDR3 spans 15 residues. CDR3: CASSLAGGRNTEAFF. In DNA, the CDR3 is TGTGCCAGCAGCTTAGCGGGGGGGCGGAACACTGAAGCTTTCTTT.

V and J are TRBV19 and TRBJ1-1, with 8 bases lining up with TRBD1. Trimming cost V 7 bases and J 3 bases; bases outside gene matches: 7. The CDR3 loop spans 14 amino acids. Looked up from germline, CDR1 is LNHDA and CDR2 is SQIVND (reference sequence). CDR3 in DNA: TGTGCCAGTAAAGACAGGGGTCGGGACACTGAAGCTTTCTTT. Encoded protein: CASKDRGRDTEAFF.

V usage is TRBV4-2 and J usage is TRBJ1-1; TRBD1 is a possible D gene (6 bases). The V gene's germline CDR1 is LGHNA and CDR2 YNFKEQ. Trimming took off 0 bases at V and 0 bases at J, with 11 bases between the two ends. This CDR3 is 16 amino acids long. The CDR3 sequence is CASSQEGQGMNTEAFF. CDR3 bases: TGTGCCAGCAGCCAAGAGGGGCAGGGGATGAACACTGAAGCTTTCTTT.

The V gene is TRBV2, the J gene TRBJ1-1; perhaps TRBD1 as D (5 bases). Germline-derived CDR1 and CDR2 are SNHLY and FYNNEI. V was shortened by 7 bases and J by 0 bases, with 9 bases between the two germline ends. The CDR3 is 13 residues long. CDR3 protein: CASNRRVNTEAFF. For the CDR3, the DNA is TGTGCCAGCAATCGCAGGGTGAACACTGAAGCTTTCTTT.

This chain uses TRBV11-2 with TRBJ2-5; TRBD2 agrees at 9 bases. Germline trimming cut 5 bases from V and 4 bases from J; bases unmatched to any gene: 8. Germline V gives CDR1 SGHAT, CDR2 FQNNGV. The CDR3 has 15 residues. CDR3 protein: CASSSGSGSTETQYF. DNA of the CDR3: TGTGCCAGCAGCAGTGGTAGCGGGAGTACAGAGACCCAGTACTTC.

This clone showed up just once. This sequence joins TRBV9 and TRBJ2-6, with TRBD2 as a possible D gene (6 bases). The CDR3 loop spans 14 amino acids. The germline gives CDR1 SGDLS, CDR2 YYNGEE. V shed 6 bases and J shed 0 bases, with 7 bases lying between them. The CDR3 nucleotides read TGTGCCAGCACCGGGGGCTCTGGGGCCAACGTCCTGACTTTC. As protein: CASTGGSGANVLTF.

This chain links TRBV28 with TRBJ2-5; D is unresolved. The J call is doubtful: the DNA matches TRBJ2-7 better. Germline values: CDR1 MDHEN, CDR2 SYDVKM. This CDR3 has 14 amino acids. The CDR3 nucleotides are TGTGCCAGCAGTTTCGACCGGAGCTACTACGAGCAGTACTTC. Its translation is CASSFDRSYYEQYF.

The chain links TRBV7-9 to TRBJ2-7; 11 bases agree with TRBD2. Per the germline V gene, CDR1 is SEHNR and CDR2 is FQNEAQ (reference sequence). J lost 2 bases, V lost 5 bases, and 5 bases had no gene match. CDR3 length equals 15 residues. DNA of the CDR3: TGTGCCAGCAGCGGGAATAGCGGGAGGGCCTACGAGCAGTACTTC. Translating gives CASSGNSGRAYEQYF.

The V gene is TRBV7-8, the J gene TRBJ2-5; 9 bases are shared with TRBD2. The assigned J gene may be wrong: the sequence end matches TRBJ2-7 better. CDR1 and CDR2 from the germline V gene are SGHVS and FQNEAQ. This CDR3 comprises 17 residues. The CDR3 DNA reads TGTGCCAGCAGCTTAGTTAATCCTAGCGGGGCCTCCTACGAGCAGTACTTC. Residues: CASSLVNPSGASYEQYF.

Points on this clone: Other DNA sequences in the sample encode the same CDR3. V and J are TRBV7-9 and TRBJ1-5, with D uncertain. The CDR3 totals 12 residues. V was trimmed by 1 base and J by 6 bases, leaving 4 bases between them. Germline CDR1 is SEHNR and CDR2 is FQNEAQ (reference sequence). The CDR3 loop is CASSLGGQPQHF. The CDR3 DNA sequence: TGTGCCAGCAGCTTAGGAGGTCAGCCCCAGCATTTT.

This clone appeared once. This sequence joins TRBV2 and TRBJ2-3, with 7 nucleotides matching TRBD1. The J segment lost 3 bases and the V segment lost 6 bases, leaving 12 bases of the junction unmatched. The CDR3 runs to 16 residues. Germline CDR1 SNHLY, CDR2 FYNNEI. The CDR3 region has the DNA TGTGCCAGCAGGGGTACGACAGGGAAGGGGACAGATACGCAGTATTTT. Translated, it gives CASRGTTGKGTDTQYF.

This sequence joins TRBV27 and TRBJ1-5; 7 nucleotides agree with TRBD1. The CDR3 totals 13 residues. The V gene's germline CDR1 is MNHEY and CDR2 SMNVEV (reference sequence). V was pared by 4 bases and J by 4 bases, with 1 base of the junction left unmatched. CDR3 region: CASSWDRNQPQHF. CDR3 nucleotides: TGTGCCAGCAGTTGGGACAGAAATCAGCCCCAGCATTTT.

The chain links TRBV2 to TRBJ1-1; tentative D call: TRBD1 (6 bases). The length of the CDR3 is 11 residues. The V end lost 6 bases, the J end lost 11 bases, and 13 bases lay between the germline ends. Germline V gives CDR1 SNHLY, CDR2 FYNNEI. The CDR3 DNA reads as TGTGCCAGCAGAGCCTCAGGGGATGCTTTCTTT. It codes for CASRASGDAFF.

This clone was found once. V usage is TRBV30 and J usage is TRBJ2-5; D possibly corresponds to TRBD1 (6 bases). The CDR3 consists of 11 residues. Germline CDR1 is GTSNPN and CDR2 is SVGIG (reference sequence). V lost 0 bases and J 13 bases, leaving 12 bases between the germline ends. DNA for the CDR3: TGTGCCTGGAGTGTACAGGGTAGCGTGTACTTC. This encodes CAWSVQGSVYF.

The DNA of the CDR3 is TGTGCCGCCTCTTTATTCGGGGGGAACTCCTACGAGCAGTACTTC. This encodes CAASLFGGNSYEQYF. The chain combines TRBV6-6 with TRBJ2-7; 7 bases align to TRBD2. The CDR3 is 15 residues long. In germline, CDR1 is MNHNY, CDR2 SVGAGI (reference sequence). Trimming cost V 11 bases and J 0 bases; bases outside gene matches: 13.

V usage is TRBV5-1 and J usage is TRBJ2-3; TRBD2 aligns across 8 bases. Looked up from germline, CDR1 is SGHRS and CDR2 is YFSETQ. CDR3 length equals 14 residues. J lost 2 bases, V lost 7 bases, and 6 bases had no gene match. In DNA, the CDR3 is TGCGCCAGCCGAGCGGGAGCCCCCACAGATACGCAGTATTTT. Its protein product is CASRAGAPTDTQYF.

The CDR3 is CASSLTGQGFTDTQYF. In nucleotides, the CDR3 is TGTGCCAGCAGCTTGACGGGACAGGGTTTCACAGATACGCAGTATTTT. The chain combines TRBV5-6 with TRBJ2-3, with TRBD1 matching 9 bases. The CDR3 loop spans 16 amino acids. Germline V lookup: CDR1 SGHDT, CDR2 YYEEEE. Germline trimming cut 1 base from V and 2 bases from J; bases unmatched to any gene: 5.

The V gene is TRBV27, the J gene TRBJ2-7, with a possible D match to TRBD2 (5 bases). V gave up 6 bases and J gave up 3 bases, with 9 bases separating them. Germline V gene data show CDR1 as MNHEY and CDR2 as SMNVEV (reference sequence). This CDR3 is built from 12 residues. The CDR3 DNA sequence: TGTGCCAGCAGCCCCAGCGGCTACGAGCAGTACTTC. This encodes CASSPSGYEQYF.

The V and J genes are TRBV11-3 and TRBJ2-3, with D possibly matching TRBD2 (5 bases). The ends were cut back, 1 base at V and 0 bases at J, with 8 bases in the middle. The germline V gene has CDR1 SGHNT and CDR2 YENEEA. This CDR3 spans 15 amino acids. As DNA, the CDR3 is TGTGCCAGCAGCTTAGGCGGCGGGAGCACAGATACGCAGTATTTT. It yields the protein CASSLGGGSTDTQYF.

The rearrangement joins TRBV7-8 to TRBJ2-7, with 12 bases lining up with TRBD2. Germline CDR1 is SGHVS and CDR2 is FQNEAQ. J lost 3 bases, V lost 3 bases, and 12 bases had no gene match. This CDR3 comprises 18 residues. The CDR3 bases are TGTGCCAGCAGCTTTATCGGCCTAGCGGGAGGGCCTAGCTACGAGCAGTACTTC. It codes for CASSFIGLAGGPSYEQYF.